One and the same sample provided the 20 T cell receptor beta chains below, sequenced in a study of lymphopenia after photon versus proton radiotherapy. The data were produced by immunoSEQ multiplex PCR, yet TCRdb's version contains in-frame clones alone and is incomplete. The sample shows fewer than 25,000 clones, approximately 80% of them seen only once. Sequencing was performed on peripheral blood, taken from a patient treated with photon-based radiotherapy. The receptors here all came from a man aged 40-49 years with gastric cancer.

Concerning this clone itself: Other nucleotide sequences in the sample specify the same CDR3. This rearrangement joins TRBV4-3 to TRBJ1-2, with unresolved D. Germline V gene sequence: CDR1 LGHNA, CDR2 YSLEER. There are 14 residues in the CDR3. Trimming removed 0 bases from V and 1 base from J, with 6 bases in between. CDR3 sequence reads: CASSQDGFNYGYTF. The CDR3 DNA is TGCGCCAGCAGCCAAGACGGATTTAACTATGGCTACACCTTC.

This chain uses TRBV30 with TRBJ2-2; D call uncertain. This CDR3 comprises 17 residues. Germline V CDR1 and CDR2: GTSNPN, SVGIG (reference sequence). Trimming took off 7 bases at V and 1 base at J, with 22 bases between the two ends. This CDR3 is CASTTDHHELNTGELFF. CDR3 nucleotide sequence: TGTGCCTCGACCACTGATCACCACGAGCTGAACACCGGGGAGCTGTTTTTT.

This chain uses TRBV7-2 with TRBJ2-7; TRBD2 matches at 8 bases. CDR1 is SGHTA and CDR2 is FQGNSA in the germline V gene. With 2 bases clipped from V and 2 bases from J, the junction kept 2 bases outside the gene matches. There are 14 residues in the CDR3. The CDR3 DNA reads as TGTGCCAGCAGCTTACTAGCGGGCGCCTACGAGCAGTACTTC. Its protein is CASSLLAGAYEQYF.

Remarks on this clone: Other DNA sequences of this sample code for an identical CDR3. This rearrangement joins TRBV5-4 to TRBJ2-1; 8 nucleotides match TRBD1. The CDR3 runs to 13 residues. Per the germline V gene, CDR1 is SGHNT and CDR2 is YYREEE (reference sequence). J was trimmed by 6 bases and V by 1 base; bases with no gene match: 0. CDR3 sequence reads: CASSLTGGNEQFF. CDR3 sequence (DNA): TGTGCCAGCAGCTTGACAGGGGGCAATGAGCAGTTCTTC.

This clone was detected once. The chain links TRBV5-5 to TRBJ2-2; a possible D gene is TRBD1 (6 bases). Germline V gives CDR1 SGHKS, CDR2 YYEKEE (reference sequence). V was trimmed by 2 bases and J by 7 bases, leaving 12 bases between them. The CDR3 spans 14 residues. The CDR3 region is CASSFGTIGGELFF. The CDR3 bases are TGTGCCAGCAGCTTTGGGACAATCGGCGGGGAGCTGTTTTTT.

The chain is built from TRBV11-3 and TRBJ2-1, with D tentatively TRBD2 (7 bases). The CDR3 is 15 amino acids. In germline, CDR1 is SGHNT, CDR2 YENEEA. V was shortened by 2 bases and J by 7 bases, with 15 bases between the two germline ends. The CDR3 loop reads CASSLFGGGLNEQFF. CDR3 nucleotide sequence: TGTGCCAGCAGCTTATTTGGCGGGGGCCTGAATGAGCAGTTCTTC.

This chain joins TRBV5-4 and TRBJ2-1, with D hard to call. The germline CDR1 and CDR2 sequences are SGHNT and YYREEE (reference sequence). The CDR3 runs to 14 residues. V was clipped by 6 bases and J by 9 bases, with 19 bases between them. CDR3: CASTPYPQVGEQFF. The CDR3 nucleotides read TGTGCCAGCACCCCGTACCCTCAGGTTGGTGAGCAGTTCTTC.

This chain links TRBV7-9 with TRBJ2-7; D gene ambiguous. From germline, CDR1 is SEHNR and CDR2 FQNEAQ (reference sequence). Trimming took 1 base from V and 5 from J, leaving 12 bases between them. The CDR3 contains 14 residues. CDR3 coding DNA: TGTGCCAGCAGCTTAGGGCAGACCCTAAACGAGCAGTACTTC. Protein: CASSLGQTLNEQYF.

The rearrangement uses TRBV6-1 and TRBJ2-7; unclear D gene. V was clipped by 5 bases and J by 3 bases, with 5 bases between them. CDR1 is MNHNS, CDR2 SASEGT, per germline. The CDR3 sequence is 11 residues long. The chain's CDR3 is CASSSFYEQYF. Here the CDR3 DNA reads TGTGCCAGCAGTTCTTTCTACGAGCAGTACTTC.

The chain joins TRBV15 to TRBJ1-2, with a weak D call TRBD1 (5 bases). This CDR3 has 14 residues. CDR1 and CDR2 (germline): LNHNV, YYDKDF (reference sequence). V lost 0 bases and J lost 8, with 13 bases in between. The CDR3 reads CATSRDARQTGYTF. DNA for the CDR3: TGTGCCACCAGCAGAGATGCGAGACAGACCGGCTACACCTTC.

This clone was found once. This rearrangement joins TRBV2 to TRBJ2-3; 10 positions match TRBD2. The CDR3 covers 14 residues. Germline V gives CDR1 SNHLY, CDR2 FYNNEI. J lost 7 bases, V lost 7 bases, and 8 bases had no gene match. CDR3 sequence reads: CASTGASGGNTQYF. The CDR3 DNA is TGTGCCAGCACGGGTGCTAGCGGGGGAAATACGCAGTATTTT.

CDR3 nucleotide sequence: TGTGCCAGCAGCCGCCGGACAGGGGGCAGCTATGGCTACACCTTC. Amino acid sequence: CASSRRTGGSYGYTF. The chain employs TRBV7-2 and TRBJ1-2; 11 nucleotides align to TRBD1. Germline V CDR1 and CDR2: SGHTA, FQGNSA. V was pared by 5 bases and J by 4 bases, with 6 bases of the junction left unmatched. This CDR3 contains 15 residues. Full variable domain (missing parts from reference TRBV7-2 and TRBJ1-2): GAGVSQSPSNKVTEKGKDVELRCDPISGHTALYWYRQSLGQGLEFLIYFQGNSAPDKSGLPSDRFSAERTGGSVSTLTIQRTQQEDSAVYLCASSRRTGGSYGYTFGSGTRLTVV.

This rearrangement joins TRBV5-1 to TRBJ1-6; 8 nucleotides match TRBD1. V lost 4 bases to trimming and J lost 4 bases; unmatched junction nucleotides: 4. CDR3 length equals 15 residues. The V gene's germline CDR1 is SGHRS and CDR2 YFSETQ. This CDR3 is CASSTGTGYNSPLHF. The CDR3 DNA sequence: TGCGCCAGCAGCACCGGGACAGGTTATAATTCACCCCTCCACTTT.

The CDR3 sequence: CASSQRGAGLGNTEAFF. The CDR3 region has the DNA TGCGCCAGCAGCCAAAGAGGGGCAGGGCTTGGGAACACTGAAGCTTTCTTT. The V and J genes are TRBV4-3 and TRBJ1-1, with TRBD1 as a possible D gene (5 bases). From germline, CDR1 is LGHNA and CDR2 YSLEER. The ends were cut back, 2 bases at V and 1 base at J, with 17 bases in the middle. There are 17 residues in the CDR3.

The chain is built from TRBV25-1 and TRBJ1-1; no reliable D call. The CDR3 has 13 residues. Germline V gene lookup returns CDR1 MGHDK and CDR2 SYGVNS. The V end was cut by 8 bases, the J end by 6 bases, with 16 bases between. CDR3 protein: CASLPTGVPEAFF. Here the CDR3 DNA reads TGTGCCAGCCTCCCCACCGGGGTCCCTGAAGCTTTCTTT.

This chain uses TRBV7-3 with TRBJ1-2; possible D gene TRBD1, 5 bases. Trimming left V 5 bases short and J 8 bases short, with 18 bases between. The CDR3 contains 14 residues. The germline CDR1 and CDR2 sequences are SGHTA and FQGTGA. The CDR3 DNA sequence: TGTGCCAGCAGCCCTTCAGGGTTCGTTAAAGGCTACACCTTC. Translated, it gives CASSPSGFVKGYTF.

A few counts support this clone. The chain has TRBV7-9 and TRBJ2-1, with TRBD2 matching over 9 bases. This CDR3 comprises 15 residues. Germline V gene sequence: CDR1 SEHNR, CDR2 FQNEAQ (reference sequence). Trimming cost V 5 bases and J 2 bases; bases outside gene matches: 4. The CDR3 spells CASSPERGAYNEQFF. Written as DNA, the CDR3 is TGTGCCAGCAGCCCCGAGCGGGGGGCCTACAATGAGCAGTTCTTC.

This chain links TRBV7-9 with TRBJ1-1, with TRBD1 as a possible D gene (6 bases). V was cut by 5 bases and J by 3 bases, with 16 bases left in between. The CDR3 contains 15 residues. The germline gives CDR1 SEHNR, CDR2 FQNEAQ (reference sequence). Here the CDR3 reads CASSLGTNRDTEAFF. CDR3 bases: TGTGCCAGCAGCCTGGGGACCAACAGGGACACTGAAGCTTTCTTT. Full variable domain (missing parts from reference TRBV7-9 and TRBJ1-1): DTGVSQNPRHKITKRGQNVTFRCDPISEHNRLYWYRQTLGQGPEFLTYFQNEAQLEKSRLLSDRFSAERPKGSFSTLEIQRTEQGDSAMYLCASSLGTNRDTEAFFGQGTRLTVV.

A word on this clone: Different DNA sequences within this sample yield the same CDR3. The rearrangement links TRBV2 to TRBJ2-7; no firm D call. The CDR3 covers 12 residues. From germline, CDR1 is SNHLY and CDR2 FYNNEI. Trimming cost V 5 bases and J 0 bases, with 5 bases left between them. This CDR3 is CASSWDSYEQYF. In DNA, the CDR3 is TGTGCCAGCAGTTGGGACTCCTACGAGCAGTACTTC.

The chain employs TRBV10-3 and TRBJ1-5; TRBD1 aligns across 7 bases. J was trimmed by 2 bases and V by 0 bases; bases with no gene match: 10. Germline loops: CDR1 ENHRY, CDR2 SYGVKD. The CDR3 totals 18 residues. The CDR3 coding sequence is TGTGCCATCAGTGAGTCGATAGGAGGGGGCAACCGCAATCAGCCCCAGCATTTT. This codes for CAISESIGGGNRNQPQHF.